This T cell receptor beta chain came from a study of blood T cell repertoires in COVID-19. In the authors' workflow: Researchers report that nucleated cell counts were estimated from reference gene primer amplification. Clones were read by immunoSEQ multiplex PCR, and TCRdb kept only the in-frame ones, dropping some. The DNA was the basis for D and trimming; V, J and clone size are from that table. The table records fewer than 150,000 clones, around 87% of them present only once. This CDR3 has 18 residues. Trimming took 4 bases from V and 1 from J; bases not matched to a gene: 11. In germline, CDR1 is SGHTS, CDR2 YDEGEE.

V gene TRBV5-8 combines with J gene TRBJ1-5; TRBD1 matches at 10 bases. This TCR came from a woman aged 55-70 years with acute or convalescent COVID-19. The sequencing sample was made of peripheral blood. CDR3 sequence: CASSQTGGLVMSNQPQHF. Written as DNA, the CDR3 is TGTGCCAGCAGCCAGACAGGGGGCTTAGTCATGAGCAATCAGCCCCAGCATTTT. Drawing the rest from reference TRBV5-8 and TRBJ1-5, the complete variable domain is EAGVTQSPTHLIKTRGQQATLRCSPISGHTSVYWYQQALGLGLQFLLWYDEGEERNRGNFPPRFSGRQFPNYSSELNVNALELEDSALYLCASSQTGGLVMSNQPQHFGDGTRLSIL.